This TCR beta chain was captured in a study of T cells in narcolepsy. Looking at the study overall: Donors had narcolepsy type 1 or type 2, or were healthy controls.

The protocol was immunoSEQ multiplex PCR, while the TCRdb copy is restricted to in-frame clones and leaves out a portion. The sample holds over 30,000 clones, approximately 90% seen once. About this clone: Antigen: not known.

This CDR3 has 15 amino acids. J lost 5 bases, V lost 1 base, and 7 bases had no gene match. Germline CDR1 is SGHNT and CDR2 is YENEEA. Study results and limitations: Blood of same and different patients, but not healthy controls, reportedly held recurring autoreactive clonotypes. Some memory CD4+ repertoires had no autoreactive clone sequences.

The V gene is TRBV11-3, the J gene TRBJ1-2, with 7 bases aligning to TRBD1. Sequencing was performed on CD45RA- memory CD4+ T cells from PBMCs. The clonotype was recovered from a human donor with narcolepsy. The CDR3 here is CASSLVLGTAYGYTF. In DNA, the CDR3 is TGTGCCAGCAGCTTAGTACTGGGGACAGCTTATGGCTACACCTTC.